This T cell receptor (beta chain) emerged from a study of identical twins. One entry per CDR3 protein results from TCRdb running MiXCR on the 5' RACE reads. The sample gives about 240,000 distinct CDR3 sequences, 9.5% to 15% of which show up once; about 3.9% is in the top ten. General study findings and limits: Partly confounded zero-insertion analyses could result from invariant MAIT and iNKT cells. Within beta out-of-frame sequences, the excess sharing observed between twins was weaker. Abundant beta clonotypes from cord blood bore fewer insertions; memory repertoires lacked this pattern.

V was clipped by 0 bases and J by 2 bases; unmatched bases: 9. Looked up from germline, CDR1 is SGHAT and CDR2 is FQNNGV. The CDR3 has 18 amino acids. This clonotype was counted only a few times. Its target is not known. These same records also appear under a second study, on yellow fever vaccine responses in identical twins. From that paper: The authors reported partly convergent, partly personalized vaccine responses in identical twins.

Sequencing used memory (CD45RO+) T cells sorted from blood. This clonotype originated in a woman in her late teens or twenties in good health. The chain recombines TRBV11-2 with TRBJ2-1; the match to TRBD2 covers 8 bases. CDR3 sequence (DNA): TGTGCCAGCAGCTTAGATCCCCCCGGTAGCGGGGCCTACAATGAGCAGTTCTTC. Residues: CASSLDPPGSGAYNEQFF.